The T cell receptor beta chain described here comes from a study of T cell responses to AZD1222 COVID-19 vaccine. Whole-study context: Second doses at about 4 or about 12 weeks were pooled. The study's findings and limits: Compared with day 0, the breadth and depth of the Spike-specific TCR repertoire rose significantly after two doses of AZD1222.

The CDR3 totals 16 residues. Germline V gene sequence: CDR1 SGHNT, CDR2 YENEEA. The ends lost 5 bases at V and 3 bases at J; junction bases unmatched: 3. The repertoire was sequenced with immunoSEQ multiplex PCR; TCRdb's copy has only in-frame clones and lacks some. The data hold roughly 120,000 clones, with roughly 86% observed a single time. With respect to this clone: The antigen is unknown.

This TCR came from an adult in good health. The sequenced sample was peripheral blood, obtained on day 0 of AZD1222 vaccination. The rearrangement uses TRBV11-3 and TRBJ2-2, with 13 bases identical to TRBD2. This CDR3 is CASSRGTSGDTGELFF. The DNA for the CDR3 is TGTGCCAGCAGCCGCGGGACTAGCGGGGACACCGGGGAGCTGTTTTTT.